Below, 8 T cell receptor beta chains from the same sample are listed, as sequenced in a study of T-cell memory formation after mild COVID-19. TCRdb analysed the 5' RACE reads with MiXCR anew, one entry per CDR3 protein. The sample comprises 540,000 or so distinct CDR3 sequences, over 20% of which are singletons, and 9.5% to 15% rests with the top ten. Material for sequencing was PBMCs or a T cell subset sorted from them (not recorded which). The receptors come from an adult woman who had mild COVID-19 (a few samples of this study predate the infection). Cell type and time point are not known.

This clonotype has just one count. V is TRBV24-1 and J is TRBJ2-1; D remains unclear. Trimming took off 0 bases at V and 8 bases at J, with 4 bases between the two ends. Germline values: CDR1 KGHDR, CDR2 SFDVKD. This CDR3 contains 12 residues. CDR3 region: CATSDLTDEQFF. CDR3 sequence (DNA): TGTGCCACCAGTGATTTGACTGATGAGCAGTTCTTC.

The chain employs TRBV29-1 and TRBJ1-2; TRBD1 might be the D (5 bases). The CDR3 totals 14 residues. Germline V gene data show CDR1 as SQVTM and CDR2 as ANQGSEA. V dropped 1 base and J dropped 7 bases, with 16 bases sitting between them. The chain's CDR3 is CSVEAFGGGRGYTF. CDR3 DNA sequence: TGCAGCGTTGAAGCATTTGGGGGGGGACGTGGCTACACCTTC.

The V gene is TRBV2, the J gene TRBJ2-3; D remains ambiguous. Germline CDR1 SNHLY, CDR2 FYNNEI. This CDR3 contains 14 residues. Trimming pared 3 bases from V and 2 bases from J, leaving 9 bases between. The CDR3 DNA is TGTGCCAGCAGTGAGGACCGGGCCACAGATACGCAGTATTTT. It encodes CASSEDRATDTQYF.

This clonotype has a count of ten or more. This chain joins TRBV6-6 and TRBJ2-7; 9 nucleotides line up with TRBD1. Germline loops: CDR1 MNHNY, CDR2 SVGAGI (reference sequence). V shed 5 bases and J 2 bases; nucleotides not matched to a gene: 4. The CDR3 consists of 14 residues. This chain's CDR3 is CASSGQGWTYEQYF. DNA for the CDR3: TGTGCCAGCAGTGGACAGGGGTGGACCTACGAGCAGTACTTC.

The chain uses TRBV11-1 and TRBJ2-1; maybe TRBD2 (5 bases). Germline CDR1 is SGHAT and CDR2 is FQDESV (reference sequence). This CDR3 has 16 residues. Trimming pared 3 bases from V and 5 bases from J, leaving 17 bases between. This chain's CDR3 is CASSFKMLLGHNEQFF. For the CDR3, the DNA is TGTGCCAGCAGCTTTAAGATGTTACTAGGCCACAATGAGCAGTTCTTC. The variable domain in full, completed from reference TRBV11-1 and TRBJ2-1, reads EAEVAQSPRYKITEKSQAVAFWCDPISGHATLYWYRQILGQGPELLVQFQDESVVDDSQLPKDRFSAERLKGVDSTLKIQPAELGDSAMYLCASSFKMLLGHNEQFFGPGTRLTVL.

This clonotype turned up a few times. The chain recombines TRBV29-1 with TRBJ2-7; 9 bases map to TRBD1. Germline CDR1 and CDR2: SQVTM and ANQGSEA. CDR3 length equals 14 residues. The trim removed 5 bases at V and 2 bases at J, leaving 7 bases unmatched. The CDR3 sequence: CSVLPGTGTYEQYF. CDR3 DNA: TGCAGCGTTTTACCCGGGACAGGGACCTACGAGCAGTACTTC.

This chain links TRBV14 with TRBJ2-3; 8 bases agree with TRBD2. Germline values: CDR1 SGHDN, CDR2 FVKESK. Trimming at V came to 0 bases and at J to 2 bases, leaving 16 bases not matched to a gene. The CDR3 contains 20 residues. Written as DNA, the CDR3 is TGTGCCAGCAGCCAAGAGTCGGTATGGCGGCTAGCGGGTTACACAGATACGCAGTATTTT. Protein: CASSQESVWRLAGYTDTQYF.

J is TRBJ2-2 and V is TRBV20-1, with 10 bases aligning to TRBD2. The CDR3 has 16 amino acids. The J segment lost 6 bases and the V segment lost 3 bases, leaving 10 bases of the junction unmatched. Germline V CDR1 and CDR2: DFQATT, SNEGSKA (reference sequence). Here the CDR3 reads CSARFGLAGVPGELFF. The CDR3, as DNA: TGCAGTGCTAGGTTTGGTCTAGCGGGAGTACCCGGGGAGCTGTTTTTT.